The rows below give T cell receptor beta chains drawn from one sample of a study of Ad26.COV2.S vaccination and SARS-CoV-2 variants. Clones were read by immunoSEQ multiplex PCR, and TCRdb kept only the in-frame ones, dropping some. Counted here are 43,000 or so clones, 83% occurring once; the ten biggest clones make up less than 60%. Sequencing used peripheral blood, obtained after recovery from COVID-19. These receptors all stem from a human donor who had recovered from COVID-19. CDR3s include the opening cysteine and the closing phenylalanine or tryptophan. The order of the fields is CDR3 DNA, CDR3 protein, D gene, clone size, J gene, V gene. D genes are given only for firm matches. Clone size is not always given. Where it is, it says once, few, many or a class for expanded clones.

cdr3_nt: TGTGCCAGCAGCCATGGGACAGATTGGGGGACCCAGTACTTC
cdr3_aa: CASSHGTDWGTQYF
d_call: TRBD1
clone_size: -
j_call: TRBJ2-5
v_call: TRBV7-9

cdr3_nt: TGTGCCAGCAACGCTCTCTCAGGGATAGGAGTTTTCTTT
cdr3_aa: CASNALSGIGVFF
d_call: -
clone_size: -
j_call: TRBJ1-1
v_call: TRBV2

cdr3_nt: TGTGCCAGTAGTGCCGGGAGCCCCCCCGAGCAGTACTTC
cdr3_aa: CASSAGSPPEQYF
d_call: -
clone_size: -
j_call: TRBJ2-7
v_call: TRBV19

cdr3_nt: TGTGCCACCAGAGAGGGAGGAGACACTGAAGCTTTCTTT
cdr3_aa: CATREGGDTEAFF
d_call: -
clone_size: few
j_call: TRBJ1-1
v_call: TRBV24-1

cdr3_nt: TGTGCCAGCAGGGAGGGTGGCACTGAAGCTTTCTTT
cdr3_aa: CASREGGTEAFF
d_call: -
clone_size: -
j_call: TRBJ1-1
v_call: TRBV14

cdr3_nt: TGTGCCAGCAGCCAAGAGGTAGCGGGATTGGAGCAGTACTTC
cdr3_aa: CASSQEVAGLEQYF
d_call: TRBD2
clone_size: -
j_call: TRBJ2-7
v_call: TRBV3-1/TRBV3-2

cdr3_nt: TGTGCTAGTGGTTTCTCGGGGGGCTATAGCTCCTACAATGAGCAGTTCTTC
cdr3_aa: CASGFSGGYSSYNEQFF
d_call: -
clone_size: -
j_call: TRBJ2-1
v_call: TRBV12-5

cdr3_nt: TGTGCCAGCAGTAGAGACTCCTTATACACAGATACGCAGTATTTT
cdr3_aa: CASSRDSLYTDTQYF
d_call: -
clone_size: -
j_call: TRBJ2-3
v_call: TRBV6-5

cdr3_nt: TGTGCCATCAGTAGCGGGAGGGCCTACGAGCAGTACTTC
cdr3_aa: CAISSGRAYEQYF
d_call: TRBD2
clone_size: -
j_call: TRBJ2-7
v_call: TRBV10-3

cdr3_nt: TGTGCCTGTCTAAAAACGGGACTCCATGAAGTTGATGAAAAACTGTTTTTT
cdr3_aa: CACLKTGLHEVDEKLFF
d_call: -
clone_size: -
j_call: TRBJ1-4
v_call: TRBV30

cdr3_nt: TGTGCCAGCAGCTTAACAGGGATTAACGAGCAGTACTTC
cdr3_aa: CASSLTGINEQYF
d_call: -
clone_size: -
j_call: TRBJ2-7
v_call: TRBV7-9

cdr3_nt: TGTGCCAGCAGCCAAGCGGGGACAGATACGCAGTATTTT
cdr3_aa: CASSQAGTDTQYF
d_call: -
clone_size: -
j_call: TRBJ2-3
v_call: TRBV14

cdr3_nt: TGTGCCTGGGATACACAGGGTGGCTACACCTTC
cdr3_aa: CAWDTQGGYTF
d_call: -
clone_size: few
j_call: TRBJ1-2
v_call: TRBV30

cdr3_nt: TGTGCCAGCAGCTACCTTGGACAGGGGGGGAGTGGCTACACCTTC
cdr3_aa: CASSYLGQGGSGYTF
d_call: TRBD1
clone_size: -
j_call: TRBJ1-2
v_call: TRBV9

cdr3_nt: TGTGCCTGGAAGGGGACAGGGGTCAATGAGCAGTTCTTC
cdr3_aa: CAWKGTGVNEQFF
d_call: TRBD1
clone_size: -
j_call: TRBJ2-1
v_call: TRBV30

cdr3_nt: TGTGCCAGCAGCTTAGGTTCAGGAGGACTGGAGGAGACCCAGTACTTC
cdr3_aa: CASSLGSGGLEETQYF
d_call: -
clone_size: -
j_call: TRBJ2-5
v_call: TRBV7-9

cdr3_nt: TGTGCCAGCAGCTTAGATACTAGGGGACCCACCCAAGAGACCCAGTACTTC
cdr3_aa: CASSLDTRGPTQETQYF
d_call: -
clone_size: -
j_call: TRBJ2-5
v_call: TRBV11-2

cdr3_nt: TGTGCCAGCAGCCGAACTAGGGTGGAGACCCAGTACTTC
cdr3_aa: CASSRTRVETQYF
d_call: -
clone_size: -
j_call: TRBJ2-5
v_call: TRBV12-3/TRBV12-4

cdr3_nt: TGTGCCAGCAGCTCCGGTGACCACTCTGGAAACACCATATATTTT
cdr3_aa: CASSSGDHSGNTIYF
d_call: -
clone_size: once
j_call: TRBJ1-3
v_call: TRBV11-1

cdr3_nt: TGCAGCGTCCGCGACGGGAATCAGCCCCAGCATTTT
cdr3_aa: CSVRDGNQPQHF
d_call: -
clone_size: -
j_call: TRBJ1-5
v_call: TRBV29-1

cdr3_nt: TGTGCCAGCAGCTTGGGCAGGCCCGGCTACACCTTC
cdr3_aa: CASSLGRPGYTF
d_call: -
clone_size: -
j_call: TRBJ1-2
v_call: TRBV7-9

cdr3_nt: TGTGCCAGCAGTGCGGACAGGGAACGCAGCTACGAGCAGTACTTC
cdr3_aa: CASSADRERSYEQYF
d_call: TRBD1
clone_size: few
j_call: TRBJ2-7
v_call: TRBV2

cdr3_nt: TGCGCCAGCAGCTTGCAGGCTACCTCTGGAAACACCATATATTTT
cdr3_aa: CASSLQATSGNTIYF
d_call: -
clone_size: -
j_call: TRBJ1-3
v_call: TRBV5-1

cdr3_nt: TGCAGTGCTAGTGGAGGGGATTACAGGGCGTACGGCTACACCTTC
cdr3_aa: CSASGGDYRAYGYTF
d_call: -
clone_size: -
j_call: TRBJ1-2
v_call: TRBV20-1

cdr3_nt: TGTGCCAGCAGCTTAGGACTCCGACAGGGAACAACAGTAGCTTTCTTT
cdr3_aa: CASSLGLRQGTTVAFF
d_call: TRBD1
clone_size: -
j_call: TRBJ1-1
v_call: TRBV7-2

cdr3_nt: TGCGCCAGCAGCACAACGACAGGGGGAATAACTGAAGCTTTCTTT
cdr3_aa: CASSTTTGGITEAFF
d_call: TRBD1
clone_size: -
j_call: TRBJ1-1
v_call: TRBV5-1

cdr3_nt: TGTGCCAGCTCAAGGGGGAGGAATCAGCCCCAGCATTTT
cdr3_aa: CASSRGRNQPQHF
d_call: -
clone_size: -
j_call: TRBJ1-5
v_call: TRBV18

cdr3_nt: TGTGCCAGCAGTTGGGACAACAATGAGCAGTTCTTC
cdr3_aa: CASSWDNNEQFF
d_call: -
clone_size: -
j_call: TRBJ2-1
v_call: TRBV6-5

cdr3_nt: TGTGCCACCAGCAGTTTACTAGCGGGAGTGTACAATGAGCAGTTCTTC
cdr3_aa: CATSSLLAGVYNEQFF
d_call: TRBD2
clone_size: -
j_call: TRBJ2-1
v_call: TRBV15

cdr3_nt: TGTGCCAGCAGTCGGGACGGTTGGCCCCTCCACTTT
cdr3_aa: CASSRDGWPLHF
d_call: -
clone_size: -
j_call: TRBJ1-6
v_call: TRBV25-1

cdr3_nt: TGTGCCACCGGGACAATCACCGGGGAGCTGTTTTTT
cdr3_aa: CATGTITGELFF
d_call: -
clone_size: -
j_call: TRBJ2-2
v_call: TRBV24-1

cdr3_nt: TGCGCCAGCAAGTGGGGGGTGAACACTGAAGCTTTCTTT
cdr3_aa: CASKWGVNTEAFF
d_call: -
clone_size: -
j_call: TRBJ1-1
v_call: TRBV5-1

cdr3_nt: TGTGCCAGCAGCCTAGCGGGGGGCATCAATGAGCAGTTCTTC
cdr3_aa: CASSLAGGINEQFF
d_call: TRBD2
clone_size: -
j_call: TRBJ2-1
v_call: TRBV27

cdr3_nt: TGCGCCAGCAGCTTGGCCGGGGCGGGGTTGAATTTGGAGGGCTTAGGGAATGAGCAGTTCTTC
cdr3_aa: CASSLAGAGLNLEGLGNEQFF
d_call: -
clone_size: -
j_call: TRBJ2-1
v_call: TRBV5-1

cdr3_nt: TGTGCTAGTGGTTTGGTACATCCGGGTACTACCCTTTACGAGCAGTACTTC
cdr3_aa: CASGLVHPGTTLYEQYF
d_call: -
clone_size: -
j_call: TRBJ2-7
v_call: TRBV12-5

cdr3_nt: TGTGCCAGCAGCCTAATGGGATTCACCTACAATGAGCAGTTCTTC
cdr3_aa: CASSLMGFTYNEQFF
d_call: -
clone_size: -
j_call: TRBJ2-1
v_call: TRBV7-9

cdr3_nt: TGTGCCAGCAGTCAGGGAGGGATCGCGAACACTGAAGCTTTCTTT
cdr3_aa: CASSQGGIANTEAFF
d_call: -
clone_size: once
j_call: TRBJ1-1
v_call: TRBV2

cdr3_nt: TGTGCCAGCAGTTTATCCCCCCCCGAAAAACTGTTTTTT
cdr3_aa: CASSLSPPEKLFF
d_call: -
clone_size: -
j_call: TRBJ1-4
v_call: TRBV27

cdr3_nt: TGTGCCAGCAGCTTGGCGGGTCCCGGGGAGCTGTTTTTT
cdr3_aa: CASSLAGPGELFF
d_call: -
clone_size: -
j_call: TRBJ2-2
v_call: TRBV7-2

cdr3_nt: TGTGCCAGCAGCTTTCTTAGCGGGGTAAACACAGATACGCAGTATTTT
cdr3_aa: CASSFLSGVNTDTQYF
d_call: TRBD2
clone_size: -
j_call: TRBJ2-3
v_call: TRBV7-9

cdr3_nt: TGTGCCAGCTCACTTTCGGGATCTAACTATGGCTACACCTTC
cdr3_aa: CASSLSGSNYGYTF
d_call: -
clone_size: -
j_call: TRBJ1-2
v_call: TRBV18

cdr3_nt: TGTGCCAGCTCACCACCGTCCAGCTACGGCACAGATACGCAGTATTTT
cdr3_aa: CASSPPSSYGTDTQYF
d_call: -
clone_size: -
j_call: TRBJ2-3
v_call: TRBV18

cdr3_nt: TGCGCCAGCAGCCAAGATCAGGGCGGAGGGAACACTGAAGCTTTCTTT
cdr3_aa: CASSQDQGGGNTEAFF
d_call: -
clone_size: -
j_call: TRBJ1-1
v_call: TRBV4-1

cdr3_nt: TGTGCCTGGGGGTATTCGTTTTCCGGGCACACTGAAGCTTTCTTT
cdr3_aa: CAWGYSFSGHTEAFF
d_call: -
clone_size: -
j_call: TRBJ1-1
v_call: TRBV30

cdr3_nt: TGTGCCAGCAGTGAATGGGGCCGGGAGGACGAGACCCAGTACTTC
cdr3_aa: CASSEWGREDETQYF
d_call: TRBD2
clone_size: -
j_call: TRBJ2-5
v_call: TRBV6-1

cdr3_nt: TGTGCCACCAGTGACTCCCGACAGATATATAGCAATCAGCCCCAGCATTTT
cdr3_aa: CATSDSRQIYSNQPQHF
d_call: -
clone_size: once
j_call: TRBJ1-5
v_call: TRBV24-1

cdr3_nt: TGTGCCAGCAGCTTTACCGGTCCCGGGGAGCTGTTTTTT
cdr3_aa: CASSFTGPGELFF
d_call: -
clone_size: -
j_call: TRBJ2-2
v_call: TRBV5-8

cdr3_nt: TGTGCCAGTAGTATAGGTGGACAGGGGACATACAATGAGCAGTTCTTC
cdr3_aa: CASSIGGQGTYNEQFF
d_call: TRBD1
clone_size: -
j_call: TRBJ2-1
v_call: TRBV19

cdr3_nt: TGTGCCAGCTCACCCTCACCCGGGGCCATCTCTGGAAACACCATATATTTT
cdr3_aa: CASSPSPGAISGNTIYF
d_call: -
clone_size: once
j_call: TRBJ1-3
v_call: TRBV18

cdr3_nt: TGCGCCAGCAGCTTGGCGCTAGCGGGGGCCTATACGGGAGATACGCAGTATTTT
cdr3_aa: CASSLALAGAYTGDTQYF
d_call: TRBD2
clone_size: -
j_call: TRBJ2-3
v_call: TRBV5-1

cdr3_nt: TGTGCCAGCAGCTTGGGGCAGAACAGGGTTGGGCGGCTAGATGAAAAACTGTTTTTT
cdr3_aa: CASSLGQNRVGRLDEKLFF
d_call: -
clone_size: -
j_call: TRBJ1-4
v_call: TRBV7-9

cdr3_nt: TGTGCCAGCAGCCGGCAGGGTCAGAGCTATGGCTACACCTTC
cdr3_aa: CASSRQGQSYGYTF
d_call: -
clone_size: -
j_call: TRBJ1-2
v_call: TRBV7-2

cdr3_nt: TGTGCCACCACACGAGGCAGGGAGAACACCGGGGAGCTGTTTTTT
cdr3_aa: CATTRGRENTGELFF
d_call: -
clone_size: once
j_call: TRBJ2-2
v_call: TRBV15